A selection of T cell receptor beta chains follows, all from one sample in a study of OX40 agonist ivuxolimab in advanced cancers. Data came from immunoSEQ multiplex PCR; TCRdb stores just in-frame clones and leaves some out. The table records roughly 100,000 clones, 90% of them present only once. The sequencing used CD4+ or CD8+ T cells sorted from blood, collected in a trial of the OX40 agonist ivuxolimab. The source is an adult with an advanced solid tumor such as melanoma, head and neck, liver or kidney cancer. The conserved cysteine and the conserved F or W are not part of the CDR3 here.

J	V	CDR3
TRBJ1-4	TRBV30	AWRRGSVRSEKLF
TRBJ1-2	TRBV5-4	ASSLERGFDYGYT
TRBJ2-3	TRBV7-9	ASSTRGQRMTDTQY
TRBJ2-6	TRBV19	ASSPYKSSGANVLT
TRBJ1-2	TRBV6-1	ASLGKGIEGYT
TRBJ2-7	TRBV7-8	ASSSQGAHSYEQY
TRBJ2-7	TRBV9	ASSVLAVSYEQY
TRBJ1-2	TRBV6-5	ATSHPGPNYGYT
TRBJ1-5	TRBV14	ASSQGQGPNQPQH
TRBJ2-3	TRBV5-1	ASSPDGGRTDTQY
TRBJ2-1	TRBV9	ASSVGLPNEQF
TRBJ2-3	TRBV7-8	ASSPLQGKTQY
TRBJ2-7	TRBV6-1	ASSGKGGASYEQY
TRBJ2-4	TRBV19	ASSSLTGEGKNIQY
TRBJ1-2	TRBV5-1	ASSLGQGLGGYT
TRBJ1-6	TRBV11-2	ASSLTGLNSPLH
TRBJ1-1	TRBV29-1	SGKQGRETEAF
TRBJ2-1	TRBV11-2	ASSLHNEQF
TRBJ2-1	TRBV27	ASSHFRGTGSPNEQF
TRBJ2-1	TRBV28	ASSSTSGLLAGYNEQF
TRBJ2-3	TRBV28	ASSSYADTSTDTQY
TRBJ1-2	TRBV18	ASSPDNYGYT
TRBJ2-7	TRBV6-5	ASSGRGYEQY
TRBJ2-2	TRBV9	ASSTSEQNTGELF
TRBJ1-1	TRBV7-9	ASSLATGIVTEAF
TRBJ1-2	TRBV19	ASTGTGYGYT
TRBJ1-2	TRBV14	ASSQGLRYGYT
TRBJ1-2	TRBV5-1	ASSFLDRLHGYT
TRBJ2-7	TRBV5-4	ASSLGAARSYEQY
TRBJ1-5	TRBV5-4	ASSEQGGNQPQH
TRBJ1-2	TRBV9	ASSVTARGQGYGYT
TRBJ1-4	TRBV19	ASMGKRSATNEKLF
TRBJ2-7	TRBV27	ASSLWLGGTVGEQY
TRBJ2-7	TRBV6-6	ASSYSGAGMTYEQY
TRBJ2-3	TRBV25-1	ASSAGSTDTQY
TRBJ1-1	TRBV6-1	ASPREMNTEAF
TRBJ1-4	TRBV4-2	ASSQLGLLNEKLF